Many counts were recorded for the clone carrying this T cell receptor (beta chain). Its antigen is not identified. Unique molecular identifiers were added to individual cDNA molecules. Via MiXCR, TCRdb re-called the 5' RACE reads, giving one row per CDR3 protein. The sample consists of tens of thousands of distinct CDR3 sequences, 7% to 10% of them appearing once. CDR1 and CDR2 (germline): SGHAT, FQNNGV. Trimming cost V 3 bases and J 1 base; bases outside gene matches: 11. The CDR3 runs 18 residues. The data were taken from a study of early T cells in non-severe SARS-CoV-2 infection. Study at large: Sequenced material consisted of bulk RNA (from unsorted whole blood), and chains were unpaired.

General observations from the study: VDJdb matches were skewed toward anti-spike CD8 T cell responses.

This clonotype originated in an adult who was a healthcare worker with PCR-confirmed SARS-CoV-2 infection or an uninfected control (not recorded which). Sequencing used whole blood. The chain combines TRBV11-2 with TRBJ2-2, with 7 bases that match TRBD1. The CDR3 DNA sequence: TGTGCCAGCAGCTTCCCGACCTTGACAGGGTGGAACACCGGGGAGCTGTTTTTT. Translation: CASSFPTLTGWNTGELFF.